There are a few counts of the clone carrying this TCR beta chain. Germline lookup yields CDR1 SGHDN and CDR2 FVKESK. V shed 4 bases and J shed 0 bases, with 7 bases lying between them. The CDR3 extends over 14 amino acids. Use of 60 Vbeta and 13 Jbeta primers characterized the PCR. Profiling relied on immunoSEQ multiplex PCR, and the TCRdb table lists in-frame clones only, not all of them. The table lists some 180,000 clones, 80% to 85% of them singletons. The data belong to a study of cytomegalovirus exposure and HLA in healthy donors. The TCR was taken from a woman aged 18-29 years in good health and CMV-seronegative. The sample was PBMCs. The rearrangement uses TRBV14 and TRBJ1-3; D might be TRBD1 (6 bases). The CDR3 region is CASSLGHSGNTIYF. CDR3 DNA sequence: TGTGCCAGCAGCCTGGGACACTCTGGAAACACCATATATTTT.